These T cell receptor beta chains were read from a single sample in a study of blood T cell repertoires in COVID-19. TCRdb's table, derived via immunoSEQ multiplex PCR, lists solely in-frame clones and lacks some. Here the sample spans 100,000 to 150,000 clones, roughly four fifths being singletons. Sequencing input: peripheral blood. The receptors derive from a woman between 50 and 59 years old with acute or convalescent COVID-19. The CDR3 runs from the conserved cysteine through the conserved F or W.

j_call: TRBJ2-1; v_call: TRBV3-1/TRBV3-2; cdr3_aa: CASSQVGSGDNEQFF
j_call: TRBJ2-2; v_call: TRBV19; cdr3_aa: CASTQGANTGELFF
j_call: TRBJ1-5; v_call: TRBV19; cdr3_aa: CASSIDRGGRQPQHF
j_call: TRBJ1-1; v_call: TRBV11-2; cdr3_aa: CASSLLQGVRAEAFF
j_call: TRBJ2-6; v_call: TRBV4-1; cdr3_aa: CASSQDGQGLSGANVLTF
j_call: TRBJ2-7; v_call: TRBV6-1; cdr3_aa: CASSDTSGGAFIYEQYF
j_call: TRBJ1-2; v_call: TRBV3-1/TRBV3-2; cdr3_aa: CASSQTRQGGGYTF
j_call: TRBJ1-4; v_call: TRBV6-5; cdr3_aa: CASSYSNRLGEGKLFF
j_call: TRBJ1-1; v_call: TRBV4-2; cdr3_aa: CASSQVHQNTEAFF
j_call: TRBJ1-2; v_call: TRBV2; cdr3_aa: CASSVEGARGYTF
j_call: TRBJ2-5; v_call: TRBV6-5; cdr3_aa: CASSPLLLAQETQYF
j_call: TRBJ2-2; v_call: TRBV5-1; cdr3_aa: CASSLELAGVSGELFF
j_call: TRBJ1-2; v_call: TRBV29-1; cdr3_aa: CSVNNHGYTF
j_call: TRBJ2-7; v_call: TRBV13; cdr3_aa: CASSFYSSYEQYF
j_call: TRBJ1-3; v_call: TRBV5-1; cdr3_aa: CASSWSGTGAGNTIYF
j_call: TRBJ2-6; v_call: TRBV4-2; cdr3_aa: CASSQATSGAGANVLTF
j_call: TRBJ2-3; v_call: TRBV4-1; cdr3_aa: CASSQEWTGGKLAGQSTDTQYF
j_call: TRBJ2-1; v_call: TRBV18; cdr3_aa: CASSPPRFSGRANEQFF
j_call: TRBJ2-7; v_call: TRBV5-4; cdr3_aa: CASSFDRGYEQYF
j_call: TRBJ2-7; v_call: TRBV5-1; cdr3_aa: CASTVTSGSYEQYF
j_call: TRBJ1-2; v_call: TRBV10-3; cdr3_aa: CAIKGQGKKTF
j_call: TRBJ2-1; v_call: TRBV10-3; cdr3_aa: CAIRDLTSGGEDEQFF
j_call: TRBJ1-1; v_call: TRBV7-9; cdr3_aa: CASSLDSPSKAFF
j_call: TRBJ2-1; v_call: TRBV7-2; cdr3_aa: CASSPRGASGLMKQFF
j_call: TRBJ1-2; v_call: TRBV6-5; cdr3_aa: CATLRAGSPNYGYTF
j_call: TRBJ1-5; v_call: TRBV7-8; cdr3_aa: CASSPIWGLNQPQHF
j_call: TRBJ2-1; v_call: TRBV19; cdr3_aa: CASSIEGTSGIRNEQFF